These 9 T cell receptor beta chains originate from one sample sequenced in a study of blood T cell repertoires in COVID-19. Libraries were prepared by immunoSEQ multiplex PCR; TCRdb keeps only in-frame clonotypes and omits some of them. The sample yields some 160,000 clones, more than 75% seen once. Sequenced: peripheral blood. The receptors were gathered from a man in his late teens or twenties with COVID-19, enrolled during active disease.

The CDR3 sequence is CAWLRDRKIGQYF. The CDR3 nucleotides read TGTGCCTGGCTCCGGGACAGGAAAATCGGGCAGTACTTC. The chain is built from TRBV30 and TRBJ2-7; TRBD1 matches at 8 bases. Germline V CDR1 and CDR2: GTSNPN, SVGIG (reference sequence). V lost 5 bases and J lost 9; bases outside the gene matches: 12. This CDR3 region has 13 residues.

The chain recombines TRBV6-2 or TRBV6-3 with TRBJ2-3; D perhaps matches TRBD2 (6 bases). CDR3 length: 15 amino acids. Trimming pared 1 base from V and 3 bases from J, leaving 11 bases between. Germline-derived CDR1 and CDR2 are MNHEY and SVGEGT. The CDR3 loop reads CASSYFGLPTDTQYF. CDR3 coding DNA: TGTGCCAGCAGTTACTTCGGACTACCAACAGATACGCAGTATTTT.

This chain connects TRBV19 to TRBJ2-3, with TRBD2 as a possible D gene (6 bases). Per the germline V gene, CDR1 is LNHDA and CDR2 is SQIVND (reference sequence). V was cut by 3 bases and J by 2 bases, with 12 bases left in between. CDR3 length: 15 amino acids. The CDR3 sequence: CASSIGGLTTDTQYF. The CDR3 DNA reads TGTGCCAGTAGTATCGGGGGACTCACCACAGATACGCAGTATTTT.

The CDR3 region is CASSPYPRGGRTGELFF. CDR3 in DNA: TGTGCCAGCAGTCCCTACCCGCGGGGGGGTCGAACCGGGGAGCTGTTTTTT. This chain connects TRBV28 to TRBJ2-2, with 9 bases fitting TRBD2. CDR1 is MDHEN and CDR2 is SYDVKM in the germline V gene. This CDR3 has 17 amino acids. V trimming: 5 bases; J trimming: 5 bases; junction bases outside the gene matches: 12. The full variable domain, rest sourced from reference TRBV28 and TRBJ2-2, is DVKVTQSSRYLVKRTGEKVFLECVQDMDHENMFWYRQDPGLGLRLIYFSYDVKMKEKGDIPEGYSVSREKKERFSLILESASTNQTSMYLCASSPYPRGGRTGELFFGEGSRLTVL.

The rearrangement joins TRBV27 to TRBJ2-7; 8 positions agree with TRBD2. Germline V gene lookup returns CDR1 MNHEY and CDR2 SMNVEV (reference sequence). CDR3 length equals 19 residues. The junction had 16 bases not matched to a gene; V was cut back by 0 bases and J by 3 bases. This chain's CDR3 is CASSLSPSRVAGSFYEQYF. CDR3 sequence (DNA): TGTGCCAGCAGTTTATCGCCCTCTCGGGTAGCGGGGTCGTTCTACGAGCAGTACTTC.

V gene TRBV11-2 combines with J gene TRBJ1-1; no clear D gene. Germline lookup yields CDR1 SGHAT and CDR2 FQNNGV. CDR3 length equals 15 residues. V was clipped by 5 bases and J by 4 bases, with 17 bases between them. In DNA form, the CDR3 reads TGTGCCAGCAGCCCTCATCCCCTGCCGGGCACTGAAGCTTTCTTT. This encodes CASSPHPLPGTEAFF.

The J gene is TRBJ2-2, the V gene TRBV5-1; 13 bases agree with TRBD2. The CDR3 extends over 17 amino acids. V shed 2 bases, J shed 7 bases, and the junction held 8 bases outside the gene matches. Germline V gene sequence: CDR1 SGHRS, CDR2 YFSETQ. CDR3 DNA: TGCGCCAGCAGCTTACGGACTAGCGGGAGTGGGAGCGGGGAGCTGTTTTTT. It specifies CASSLRTSGSGSGELFF.

The rearrangement uses TRBV11-2 and TRBJ2-2, with 11 bases fitting TRBD2. Germline loops: CDR1 SGHAT, CDR2 FQNNGV. V trimming: 1 base; J trimming: 4 bases; junction bases outside the gene matches: 5. The CDR3 spans 17 residues. CDR3: CASSLVLAGEGTGELFF. For the CDR3, the DNA is TGTGCCAGCAGCTTAGTACTAGCGGGAGAGGGCACCGGGGAGCTGTTTTTT.

The sample holds one count of this clone. The chain couples TRBV7-2 to TRBJ2-3; unclear D gene. The CDR3 is 12 amino acids. V lost 5 bases and J 8 bases, leaving 11 bases between the germline ends. Germline V lookup: CDR1 SGHTA, CDR2 FQGNSA. The CDR3 DNA follows: TGTGCCAGCAGCCCCCTCCCGGGTACGCAGTATTTT. Protein sequence: CASSPLPGTQYF.